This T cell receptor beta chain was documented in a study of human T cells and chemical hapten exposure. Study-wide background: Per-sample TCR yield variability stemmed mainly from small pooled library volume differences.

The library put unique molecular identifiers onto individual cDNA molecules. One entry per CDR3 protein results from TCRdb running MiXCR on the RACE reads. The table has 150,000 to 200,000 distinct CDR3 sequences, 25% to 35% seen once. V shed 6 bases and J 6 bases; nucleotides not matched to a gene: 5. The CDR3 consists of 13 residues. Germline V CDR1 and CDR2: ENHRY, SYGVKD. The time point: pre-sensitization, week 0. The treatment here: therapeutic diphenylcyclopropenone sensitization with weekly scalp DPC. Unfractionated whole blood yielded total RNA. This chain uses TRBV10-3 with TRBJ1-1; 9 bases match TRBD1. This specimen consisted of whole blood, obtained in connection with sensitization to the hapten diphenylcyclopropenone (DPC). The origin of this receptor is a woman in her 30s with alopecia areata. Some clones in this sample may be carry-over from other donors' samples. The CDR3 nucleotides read TGTGCCATCAGGAGACAGGGGGACGCTGAAGCTTTCTTT. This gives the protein CAIRRQGDAEAFF.